Following are 10 T cell receptor beta chains from one sample sequenced in a study of T cells in localized non-small cell lung cancer. The protocol was immunoSEQ multiplex PCR, while the TCRdb copy is restricted to in-frame clones and leaves out a portion. The table lists more than 1,500 clones, approximately 24% of them singletons. The material sequenced was lung tumor tissue, taken before any cancer treatment. Source of these receptors: a woman aged 40-69 years with stage III lung adenocarcinoma.

V and J are TRBV6-8 and TRBJ2-3, with D tentatively TRBD2 (6 bases). The CDR3 is made up of 16 amino acids. The V end lost 5 bases, the J end lost 2 bases, and 17 bases lay between the germline ends. Germline CDR1 reads MNHGY; CDR2 reads SAAAGT. The CDR3: CASSPMGGGDTDTQYF. The CDR3 DNA reads as TGTGCCAGCAGTCCCATGGGAGGTGGGGACACAGATACGCAGTATTTT.

This clone occurred a few times. This sequence joins TRBV14 and TRBJ2-7, with 7 bases fitting TRBD1. V gave up 2 bases and J gave up 6 bases; unmatched junction bases: 4. The CDR3 spans 13 residues. The germline CDR1 and CDR2 sequences are SGHDN and FVKESK. CDR3 DNA: TGTGCCAGCAGCCAAAATGCAGGGGGCGAGCAGTACTTC. Protein product: CASSQNAGGEQYF.

V usage is TRBV6-8 and J usage is TRBJ1-3; TRBD1 matches 9 bases. The trim removed 1 base at V and 4 bases at J, leaving 5 bases unmatched. The CDR3 is made up of 16 amino acids. Germline-derived CDR1 and CDR2 are MNHGY and SAAAGT. The CDR3 here is CASSYFPGTGGNTIYF. The CDR3 bases are TGTGCCAGCAGTTACTTTCCCGGGACAGGGGGAAACACCATATATTTT.

The V and J genes are TRBV6-8 and TRBJ2-1; perhaps TRBD2 as D (5 bases). V was trimmed by 5 bases and J by 6 bases, leaving 11 bases between them. There are 13 residues in the CDR3. Germline CDR1 MNHGY, CDR2 SAAAGT. Here the CDR3 DNA reads TGTGCCAGCAGTCGCCCTGCGGGCAATGAGCAGTTCTTC. It codes for CASSRPAGNEQFF.

The J gene is TRBJ2-3, the V gene TRBV19, with D possibly matching TRBD1 (6 bases). V was cut by 2 bases and J by 10 bases, with 10 bases left in between. Germline V gene lookup returns CDR1 LNHDA and CDR2 SQIVND (reference sequence). The CDR3 extends over 12 amino acids. CDR3 protein: CASSIQGSAQYF. The CDR3 DNA reads TGTGCCAGTAGTATACAGGGGTCTGCGCAGTATTTT.

The chain links TRBV6-8 to TRBJ2-1, with 8 bases lining up with TRBD1. The CDR3 extends over 14 amino acids. CDR1 is MNHGY, CDR2 SAAAGT, per germline. The junction had 5 bases not matched to a gene; V was cut back by 7 bases and J by 3 bases. The CDR3 reads CASKFGQGYNEQFF. The CDR3 nucleotides are TGTGCCAGCAAATTCGGACAGGGCTACAATGAGCAGTTCTTC.

The gene calls are TRBV1 and TRBJ1-5. TRBV1 represents a pseudogene. CDR3 length: 14 residues. The chain's CDR3 is CASSQDLIGQPQHF. CDR3 coding DNA: TGCGCCAGCAGCCAAGATCTGATTGGGCAGCCCCAGCATTTT.

The chain recombines TRBV30 with TRBJ1-3, with 7 bases identical to TRBD1. CDR1 is GTSNPN and CDR2 is SVGIG in the germline V gene (reference sequence). The CDR3 has 15 amino acids. The V and J ends lost 2 bases and 1 base, in that order; junction bases with no gene match: 5. Here the CDR3 reads CAWSLTGLSGNTIYF. CDR3 bases: TGTGCCTGGAGTTTGACAGGGCTATCTGGAAACACCATATATTTT.

This clone counts as medium-sized. The chain is built from TRBV6-8 and TRBJ2-1, with D perhaps TRBD2 (6 bases). Trimming shortened V by 9 bases and J by 15 bases, and 30 bases separated the two germline ends. The CDR3 runs 15 residues. The germline V gene encodes CDR1 MNHGY and CDR2 SAAAGT. The CDR3 nucleotides read TGTGCCAGTCATAGCTCTGGGCTAGCGACCCGAGGTGCGTTCTTC. This sequence encodes CASHSSGLATRGAFF.

The V gene is TRBV2, the J gene TRBJ1-5, with D perhaps TRBD1 (5 bases). The CDR3 covers 15 residues. From germline, CDR1 is SNHLY and CDR2 FYNNEI. V was shortened by 2 bases and J by 4 bases, with 12 bases between the two germline ends. Here the CDR3 reads CASSERGRENQPQHF. In nucleotides, the CDR3 is TGTGCCAGCAGTGAACGGGGCAGGGAAAATCAGCCCCAGCATTTT.